The 15 T cell receptor beta chains below all came from one sample that was sequenced in a study of cytomegalovirus exposure and HLA in healthy donors. Researchers ran the PCR with 60 Vbeta and 13 Jbeta primers. The method was immunoSEQ multiplex PCR; TCRdb's version includes in-frame clones alone and lacks a portion of them. The sample contains about 160,000 clones, 60% to 80% of which appear only once. Source material: PBMCs. These receptors were obtained from a man aged 45 to 65 in good health and CMV-seropositive.

The chain has TRBV15 and TRBJ1-4; D perhaps matches TRBD1 (5 bases). Trimming shortened V by 6 bases and J by 8 bases, and 16 bases separated the two germline ends. CDR3 size: 14 residues. Germline V gives CDR1 LNHNV, CDR2 YYDKDF (reference sequence). The CDR3 spells CATRRQIGPEKLFF. In DNA form, the CDR3 reads TGTGCCACCAGGCGACAGATTGGGCCGGAAAAACTGTTTTTT.

The rearrangement joins TRBV5-1 to TRBJ2-1; 13 nucleotides match TRBD2. With 4 bases clipped from V and 3 bases from J, the junction kept 7 bases outside the gene matches. The CDR3 sequence is 17 residues long. CDR1 SGHRS and CDR2 YFSETQ come from the germline V gene. The CDR3 region has the DNA TGCGCCAGCAGCCTCGGACTAGCGGGGGAGATCTACAATGAGCAGTTCTTC. This encodes CASSLGLAGEIYNEQFF.

This chain links TRBV5-1 with TRBJ2-3, with D tentatively TRBD2 (5 bases). Germline CDR1 reads SGHRS; CDR2 reads YFSETQ. The CDR3 covers 14 residues. V was pared by 0 bases and J by 2 bases, with 7 bases between. For the CDR3, the DNA is TGCGCCAGCAGCTTGGGGGAGCACACAGATACGCAGTATTTT. This translates into CASSLGEHTDTQYF.

This chain connects TRBV10-3 to TRBJ1-5, with 8 bases lining up with TRBD1. The CDR3 has 12 residues. V shed 6 bases and J 11 bases; nucleotides not matched to a gene: 6. Germline CDR1 and CDR2: ENHRY and SYGVKD. The CDR3 nucleotides read TGTGCCATCAGAGGACAGGGATTGACCCAGCATTTT. It yields the protein CAIRGQGLTQHF.

For the CDR3, the DNA is TGCGCCAGCAGCTTGTCTACAGGGCCTGGGGGGGGGTCGCAAGAGACCCAGTACTTC. It codes for CASSLSTGPGGGSQETQYF. The rearrangement links TRBV5-1 to TRBJ2-5; D might be TRBD2 (7 bases). Germline V gene lookup returns CDR1 SGHRS and CDR2 YFSETQ. The V gene lost 1 base and the J gene lost 2 bases, with 24 bases spanning the gap. The CDR3 covers 19 residues.

The chain has TRBV5-1 and TRBJ2-5; 11 bases match TRBD2. The CDR3 has 14 amino acids. In germline, CDR1 is SGHRS, CDR2 YFSETQ. Unmatched junction bases numbered 2, after V lost 2 bases and J lost 5 bases. In DNA form, the CDR3 reads TGCGCCAGCAGCTTCCCTAGCGGGGGGGAGACCCAGTACTTC. Protein: CASSFPSGGETQYF. The full variable domain, completed using reference TRBV5-1 and TRBJ2-5, is KAGVTQTPRYLIKTRGQQVTLSCSPISGHRSVSWYQQTPGQGLQFLFEYFSETQRNKGNFPGRFSGRQFSNSRSEMNVSTLELGDSALYLCASSFPSGGETQYFGPGTRLLVL.

The CDR3 spells CASGGQGTDNSPLHF. CDR3 coding DNA: TGCGCCAGCGGAGGACAGGGCACAGATAATTCACCCCTCCACTTT. J is TRBJ1-6 and V is TRBV4-3; 8 nucleotides line up with TRBD1. CDR1 and CDR2 from the germline V gene are LGHNA and YSLEER. J was trimmed by 5 bases and V by 8 bases; bases with no gene match: 8. The CDR3 has 15 amino acids.

The CDR3 DNA is TGTGCCAGCAGGACACAGGGTTTCACGCCCATCGGGGAGCTGTTTTTT. Translation: CASRTQGFTPIGELFF. The chain couples TRBV11-2 to TRBJ2-2, with D maybe TRBD1 (6 bases). Germline CDR1 is SGHAT and CDR2 is FQNNGV. The V end lost 6 bases, the J end lost 7 bases, and 21 bases lay between the germline ends. The CDR3 loop spans 16 amino acids.

The chain recombines TRBV4-2 with TRBJ2-5; 8 nucleotides agree with TRBD1. Germline V gene lookup returns CDR1 LGHNA and CDR2 YNFKEQ. V lost 4 bases and J lost 5; bases outside the gene matches: 6. CDR3 length: 14 amino acids. CDR3 sequence reads: CASSRGQGRETQYF. CDR3 in DNA: TGTGCCAGCAGCCGCGGACAGGGAAGGGAGACCCAGTACTTC.

The gene calls are TRBV4-3 and TRBJ2-1; tentatively, D is TRBD1 (5 bases). CDR1 and CDR2 from the germline V gene are LGHNA and YSLEER. V shed 4 bases and J shed 7 bases, with 11 bases lying between them. The CDR3 contains 13 residues. The CDR3 reads CASSPRQPNEQFF. CDR3 nucleotide sequence: TGCGCCAGCAGCCCGAGACAGCCTAATGAGCAGTTCTTC.

Remarks on this clone: The junction shows a germline mismatch at one end, possibly a read error. The same CDR3 also results from other DNA sequences found in this sample. The chain uses TRBV7-8 and TRBJ2-3; D perhaps matches TRBD2 (5 bases). Germline CDR1 is SGHVS and CDR2 is FQNEAQ. The CDR3 runs 16 residues. CDR3 sequence (DNA): TGTGCCAGCAGCTTTTTTTGGAGCGGCGGAGAAGATACGCAATATTTT. Protein sequence: CASSFFWSGGEDTQYF.

The chain is built from TRBV9 and TRBJ2-3; TRBD2 matches at 7 bases. J was trimmed by 4 bases and V by 0 bases; bases with no gene match: 8. The CDR3 is 16 residues long. Germline CDR1 reads SGDLS; CDR2 reads YYNGEE. CDR3 region: CASSVGRAGKADTQYF. The CDR3 DNA is TGTGCCAGCAGCGTAGGCCGAGCGGGGAAGGCAGATACGCAGTATTTT.

This clone was detected once. The chain employs TRBV7-8 and TRBJ2-1; D is uncertain. Trimming pared 5 bases from V and 3 bases from J, leaving 8 bases between. The CDR3 spans 13 residues. The V gene's germline CDR1 is SGHVS and CDR2 FQNEAQ. The CDR3 region is CASSSSSYNEQFF. CDR3 in DNA: TGTGCCAGCAGCAGTAGCAGCTACAATGAGCAGTTCTTC.

This clone was recorded only once. The J gene is TRBJ2-2, the V gene TRBV5-4, with 13 bases lining up with TRBD2. The germline gives CDR1 SGHNT, CDR2 YYREEE (reference sequence). V gave up 5 bases and J gave up 0 bases; unmatched junction bases: 7. The CDR3 sequence is 18 residues long. CDR3 in amino acids: CASSREGLAGPNTGELFF. The CDR3 coding sequence is TGTGCCAGCAGTCGGGAGGGACTAGCGGGACCGAACACCGGGGAGCTGTTTTTT.

The chain is built from TRBV29-1 and TRBJ2-1, with TRBD2 matching over 8 bases. Germline V gene lookup returns CDR1 SQVTM and CDR2 ANQGSEA. The CDR3 consists of 12 residues. After removal of 3 bases from V and 12 bases from J, the junction contained 7 bases not matched to a gene. CDR3 amino acids: CSVDSGAGWQFF. Here the CDR3 DNA reads TGCAGCGTTGATAGCGGGGCCGGGTGGCAGTTCTTC.